This T cell receptor (beta chain) was identified in a study of monozygotic twins with cystic fibrosis. Study results and caveats: J usage was most co-twin-similar in 8 of 16 pairs, V in 13. Monozygotic CF twins shared more identical nucleotide clonotypes than unrelated patients.

A note on this clone: The antigen is undetermined.

V was pared by 4 bases and J by 8 bases, with 18 bases between. The length of the CDR3 is 15 residues. Per the germline V gene, CDR1 is MNHEY and CDR2 is SMNVEV (reference sequence). This table comes from immunoSEQ multiplex PCR, and its TCRdb copy is limited to in-frame clones, with some not included. The sample shows just under 20,000 clones, roughly nine tenths of them seen only once. The chain carries TRBV27 and TRBJ2-1; the D gene could be TRBD1 or TRBD2 (5 bases each). Input material: blood. The sequence derives from a girl aged 2-15 years with cystic fibrosis. The CDR3 DNA reads TGTGCCAGCAGTTCAAGGGGACCTGGGGTCGATGAGCAGTTCTTC. Its protein is CASSSRGPGVDEQFF.